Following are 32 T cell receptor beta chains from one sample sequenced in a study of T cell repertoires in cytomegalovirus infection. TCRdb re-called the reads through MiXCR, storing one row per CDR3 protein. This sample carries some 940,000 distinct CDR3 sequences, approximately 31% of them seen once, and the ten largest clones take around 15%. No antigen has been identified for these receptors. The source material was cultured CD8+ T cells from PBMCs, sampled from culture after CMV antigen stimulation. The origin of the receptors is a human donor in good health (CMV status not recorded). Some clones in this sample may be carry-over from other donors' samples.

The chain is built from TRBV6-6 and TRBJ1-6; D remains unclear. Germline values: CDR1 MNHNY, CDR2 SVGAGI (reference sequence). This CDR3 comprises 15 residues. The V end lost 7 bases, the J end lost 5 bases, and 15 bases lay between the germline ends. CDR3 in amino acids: CASIEDGRHNSPLHF. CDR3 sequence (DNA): TGTGCCAGCATCGAGGACGGGCGGCATAATTCACCCCTCCACTTT.

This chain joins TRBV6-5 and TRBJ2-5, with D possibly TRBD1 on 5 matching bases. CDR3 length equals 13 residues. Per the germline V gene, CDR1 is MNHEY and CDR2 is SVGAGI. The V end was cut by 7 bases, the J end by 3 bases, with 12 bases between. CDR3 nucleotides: TGTGCCAGCACTTGGGGCAGAGAAGAGACCCAGTACTTC. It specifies CASTWGREETQYF.

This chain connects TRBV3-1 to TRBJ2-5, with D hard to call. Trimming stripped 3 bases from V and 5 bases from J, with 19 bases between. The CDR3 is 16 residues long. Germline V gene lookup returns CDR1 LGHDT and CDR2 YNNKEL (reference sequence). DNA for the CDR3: TGTGCCAGCAGCCAGACCAGACCTGTTTTCGGGGAGACCCAGTACTTC. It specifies CASSQTRPVFGETQYF.

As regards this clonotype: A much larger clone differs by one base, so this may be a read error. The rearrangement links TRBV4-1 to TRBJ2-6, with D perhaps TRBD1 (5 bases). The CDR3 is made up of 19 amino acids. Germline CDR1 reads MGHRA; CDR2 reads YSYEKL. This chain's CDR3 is CVSSQEFAGPTSGANVLTF. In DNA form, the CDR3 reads TGTGTCAGCAGCCAAGAATTCGCAGGGCCCACCTCTGGGGCCAACGTCCTGACTTTC.

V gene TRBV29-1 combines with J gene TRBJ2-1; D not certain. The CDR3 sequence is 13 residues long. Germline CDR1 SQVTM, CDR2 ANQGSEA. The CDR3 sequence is CIINMRPHNEQFF. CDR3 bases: TGCATTATAAATATGAGGCCCCACAATGAGCAGTTCTTC.

This CDR3 reads CASSAWDRTASGELFF. The CDR3 DNA reads as TGTGCCAGCAGCGCCTGGGACAGGACGGCCTCCGGGGAGCTGTTTTTT. The V and J genes are TRBV7-6 and TRBJ2-2; TRBD1 agrees at 8 bases. Germline V CDR1 and CDR2: SGHVS, FNYEAQ. The CDR3 is 16 residues long. Trimming removed 5 bases from V and 6 bases from J; junction bases left unmatched: 11. Combining the CDR3 with reference TRBV7-6 and TRBJ2-2 gives the whole variable domain GAGVSQSPRYKVTKRGQDVALRCDPISGHVSLYWYRQALGQGPEFLTYFNYEAQQDKSGLPNDRFSAERPEGSISTLTIQRTEQRDSAMYRCASSAWDRTASGELFFGEGSRLTVL.

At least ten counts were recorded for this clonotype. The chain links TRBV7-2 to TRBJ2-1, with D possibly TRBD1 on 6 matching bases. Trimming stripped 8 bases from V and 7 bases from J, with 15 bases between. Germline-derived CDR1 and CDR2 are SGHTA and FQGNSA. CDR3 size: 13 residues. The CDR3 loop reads CASPTGVGNEQFF. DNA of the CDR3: TGTGCCAGCCCGACAGGAGTTGGAAATGAGCAGTTCTTC.

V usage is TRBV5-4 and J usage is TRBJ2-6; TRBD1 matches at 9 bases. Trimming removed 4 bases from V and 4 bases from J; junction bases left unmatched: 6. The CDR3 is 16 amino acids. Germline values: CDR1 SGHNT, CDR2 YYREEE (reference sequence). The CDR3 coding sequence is TGTGCCAGCAGCAGCCGGGACAGGGCCGGGGCCAACGTCCTGACTTTC. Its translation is CASSSRDRAGANVLTF.

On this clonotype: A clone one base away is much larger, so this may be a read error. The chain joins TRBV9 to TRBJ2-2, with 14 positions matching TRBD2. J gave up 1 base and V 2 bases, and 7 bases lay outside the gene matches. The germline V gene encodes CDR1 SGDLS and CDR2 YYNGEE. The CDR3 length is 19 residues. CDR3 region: CASSVSGLAGAVNTGELFF. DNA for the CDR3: TGTGCCAGCAGCGTGTCGGGACTAGCGGGGGCCGTGAACACCGGGGAGCTGTTTTTT.

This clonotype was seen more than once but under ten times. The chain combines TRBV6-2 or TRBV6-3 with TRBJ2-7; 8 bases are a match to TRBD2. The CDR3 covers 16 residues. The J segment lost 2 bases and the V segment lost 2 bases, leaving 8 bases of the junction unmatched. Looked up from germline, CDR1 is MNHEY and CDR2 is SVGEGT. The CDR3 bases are TGTGCCAGCAGTTACCACGTAGCGGGGCGAACCTACGAGCAGTACGTC. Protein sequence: CASSYHVAGRTYEQYV.

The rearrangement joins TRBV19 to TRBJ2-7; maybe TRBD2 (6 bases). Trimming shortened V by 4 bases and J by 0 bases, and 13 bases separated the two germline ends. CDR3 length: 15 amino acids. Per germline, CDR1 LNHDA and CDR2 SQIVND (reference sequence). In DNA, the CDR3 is TGTGCCAGTAGTACCCGGTTGGGGGGCTCCTACGAGCAGTACTTC. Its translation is CASSTRLGGSYEQYF. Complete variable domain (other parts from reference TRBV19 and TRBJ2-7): DGGITQSPKYLFRKEGQNVTLSCEQNLNHDAMYWYRQDPGQGLRLIYYSQIVNDFQKGDIAEGYSVSREKKESFPLTVTSAQKNPTAFYLCASSTRLGGSYEQYFGPGTRLTVT.

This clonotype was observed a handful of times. The CDR3 nucleotides are TGTGCCAGCAGTGCCTTGACTAGCGGGGTTAAACTCGGGGGGAATGAGCAGTTCTTC. It codes for CASSALTSGVKLGGNEQFF. This sequence joins TRBV6-1 and TRBJ2-1; TRBD2 aligns across 11 bases. Germline V gene sequence: CDR1 MNHNS, CDR2 SASEGT. CDR3 length: 19 amino acids. Unmatched junction bases numbered 18, after V lost 4 bases and J lost 7 bases.

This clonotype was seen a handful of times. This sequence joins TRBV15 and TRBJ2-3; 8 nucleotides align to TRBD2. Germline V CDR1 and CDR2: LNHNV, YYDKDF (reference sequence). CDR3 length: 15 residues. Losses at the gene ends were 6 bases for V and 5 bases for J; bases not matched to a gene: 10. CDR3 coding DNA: TGTGCCACCAGTACTCAGCGGGGGCGAGGAGATACGCAGTATTTT. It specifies CATSTQRGRGDTQYF.

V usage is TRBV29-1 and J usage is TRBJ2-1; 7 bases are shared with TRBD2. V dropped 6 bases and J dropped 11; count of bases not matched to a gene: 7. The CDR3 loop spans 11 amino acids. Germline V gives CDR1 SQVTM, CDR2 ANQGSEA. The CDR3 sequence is CSVGGGKQQFF. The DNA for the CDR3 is TGCAGCGTGGGGGGAGGGAAGCAGCAGTTCTTC.

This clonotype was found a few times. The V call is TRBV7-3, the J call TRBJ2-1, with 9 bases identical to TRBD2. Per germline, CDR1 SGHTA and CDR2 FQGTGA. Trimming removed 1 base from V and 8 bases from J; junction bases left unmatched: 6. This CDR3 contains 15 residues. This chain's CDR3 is CASSLSPAGGDEQFF. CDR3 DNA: TGTGCCAGCAGCTTAAGCCCAGCGGGGGGCGATGAGCAGTTCTTC.

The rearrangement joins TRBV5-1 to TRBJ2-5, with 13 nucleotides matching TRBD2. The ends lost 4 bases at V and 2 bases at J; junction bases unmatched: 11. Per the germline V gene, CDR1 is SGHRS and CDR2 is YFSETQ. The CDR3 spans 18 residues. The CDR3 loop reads CASSLLGTSGATQETQYF. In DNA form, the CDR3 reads TGCGCCAGCAGCCTCCTAGGGACTAGCGGGGCCACACAAGAGACCCAGTACTTC.

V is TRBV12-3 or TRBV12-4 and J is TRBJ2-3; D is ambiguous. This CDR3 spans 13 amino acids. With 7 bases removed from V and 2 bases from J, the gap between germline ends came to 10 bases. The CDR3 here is CASTNDNTDTQYF. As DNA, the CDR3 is TGTGCCAGCACCAACGACAACACAGATACGCAGTATTTT.

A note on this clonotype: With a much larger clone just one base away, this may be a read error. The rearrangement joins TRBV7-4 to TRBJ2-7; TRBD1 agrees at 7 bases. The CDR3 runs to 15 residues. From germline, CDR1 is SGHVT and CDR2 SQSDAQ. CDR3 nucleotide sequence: TGTGACAGCAGCCCAGAGACAGGGCCCTCTTACGGACAGTACTTC. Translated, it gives CDSSPETGPSYGQYF. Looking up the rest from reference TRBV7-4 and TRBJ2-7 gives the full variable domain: GAGVSQSPRYKVAKRGRDVALRCDSISGHVTLYWYRQTLGQGSEVLTYSQSDAQRDKSGRPSGRFSAERPERSVSTLKIQRTEQGDSAVYLCDSSPETGPSYGQYFGPGTRLTVT.

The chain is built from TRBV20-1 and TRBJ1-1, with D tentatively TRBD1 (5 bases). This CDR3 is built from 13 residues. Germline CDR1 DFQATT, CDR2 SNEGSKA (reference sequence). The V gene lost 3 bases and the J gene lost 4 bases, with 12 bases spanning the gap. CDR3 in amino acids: CSASPRGSTEAFF. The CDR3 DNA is TGCAGTGCTAGTCCTCGGGGGAGCACTGAAGCTTTCTTT.

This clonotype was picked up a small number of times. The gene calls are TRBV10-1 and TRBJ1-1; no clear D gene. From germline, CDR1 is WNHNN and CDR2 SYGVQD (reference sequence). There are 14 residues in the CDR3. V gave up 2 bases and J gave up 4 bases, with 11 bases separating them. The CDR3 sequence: CASSEDLGSTEAFF. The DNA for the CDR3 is TGCGCCAGCAGTGAGGATCTGGGGTCCACTGAAGCTTTCTTT.

CDR3 nucleotides: TGCAGCGCCCTACAGGGTGACTACAATGAGCAGTTCTTC. Translated: CSALQGDYNEQFF. V usage is TRBV29-1 and J usage is TRBJ2-1, with a possible D match to TRBD1 (6 bases). There are 13 residues in the CDR3. Germline CDR1 reads SQVTM; CDR2 reads ANQGSEA. V was shortened by 7 bases and J by 3 bases, with 13 bases between the two germline ends.

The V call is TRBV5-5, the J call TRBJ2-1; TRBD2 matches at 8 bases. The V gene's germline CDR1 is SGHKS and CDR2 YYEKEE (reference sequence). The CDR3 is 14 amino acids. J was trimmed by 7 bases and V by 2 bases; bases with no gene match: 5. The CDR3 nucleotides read TGTGCCAGCAGCTTCCATAGCGGGGAGAATGAGCAGTTCTTC. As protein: CASSFHSGENEQFF.

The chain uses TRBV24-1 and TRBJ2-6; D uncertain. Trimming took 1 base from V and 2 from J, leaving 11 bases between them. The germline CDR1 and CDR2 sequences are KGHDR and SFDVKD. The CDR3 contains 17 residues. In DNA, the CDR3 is TGTGCCACCAGTGATTTATCATCTGGGGCTGGGGCCAACGTCCTGACTTTC. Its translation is CATSDLSSGAGANVLTF.

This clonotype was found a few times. The CDR3 reads CASTLGGREGEQFF. For the CDR3, the DNA is TGTGCCAGCACTTTGGGCGGCAGGGAGGGTGAGCAGTTCTTC. The genes are TRBV6-1 and TRBJ2-1; 7 bases line up with TRBD2. The V gene's germline CDR1 is MNHNS and CDR2 SASEGT. The CDR3 is 14 residues long. The V gene end was trimmed by 7 bases and the J gene end by 9 bases; junction bases not matched to a gene: 12.

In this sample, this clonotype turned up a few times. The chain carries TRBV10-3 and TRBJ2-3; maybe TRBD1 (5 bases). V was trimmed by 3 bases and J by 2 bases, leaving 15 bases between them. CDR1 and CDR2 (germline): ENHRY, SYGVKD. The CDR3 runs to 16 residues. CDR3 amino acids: CAISDWTQRTTDTQYF. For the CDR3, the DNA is TGTGCCATCAGTGACTGGACACAGAGAACCACAGATACGCAGTATTTT.

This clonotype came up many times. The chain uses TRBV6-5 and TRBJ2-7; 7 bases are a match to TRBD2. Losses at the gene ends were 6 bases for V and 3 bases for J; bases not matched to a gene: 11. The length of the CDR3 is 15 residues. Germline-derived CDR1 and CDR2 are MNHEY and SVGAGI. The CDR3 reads CASSRGVAGNYEQYF. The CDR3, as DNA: TGTGCCAGCAGCCGCGGGGTAGCGGGCAACTACGAGCAGTACTTC.

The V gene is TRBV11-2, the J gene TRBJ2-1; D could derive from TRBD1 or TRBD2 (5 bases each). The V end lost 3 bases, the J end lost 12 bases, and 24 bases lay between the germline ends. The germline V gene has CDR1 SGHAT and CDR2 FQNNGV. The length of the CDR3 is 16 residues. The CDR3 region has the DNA TGTGCCAGCAGCTTCCAATCTGGGCCAGGGCACGGGGTGCAGTTCTTC. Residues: CASSFQSGPGHGVQFF.

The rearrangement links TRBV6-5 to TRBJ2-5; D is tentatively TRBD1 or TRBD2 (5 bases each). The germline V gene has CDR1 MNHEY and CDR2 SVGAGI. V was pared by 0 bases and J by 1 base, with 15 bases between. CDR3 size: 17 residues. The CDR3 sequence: CASSYSKPPGPQETQYF. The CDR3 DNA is TGTGCCAGCAGTTACTCGAAACCGCCGGGACCCCAAGAGACCCAGTACTTC.

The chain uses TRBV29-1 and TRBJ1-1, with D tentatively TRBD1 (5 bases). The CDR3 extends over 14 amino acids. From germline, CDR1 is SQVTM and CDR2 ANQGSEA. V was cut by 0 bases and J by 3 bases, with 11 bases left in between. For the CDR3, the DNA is TGCAGCGTTGAAGATCCAGGGCCCGACACTGAAGCTTTCTTT. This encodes CSVEDPGPDTEAFF.

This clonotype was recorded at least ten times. CDR3 nucleotide sequence: TGTGCCAGCAGCTCATCCTGGACAGCTAACTATGGCTACACCTTC. This gives the protein CASSSSWTANYGYTF. The chain couples TRBV7-9 to TRBJ1-2, with TRBD1 as a possible D gene (6 bases). The CDR3 is made up of 15 amino acids. The V gene's germline CDR1 is SEHNR and CDR2 FQNEAQ (reference sequence). V was clipped by 4 bases and J by 0 bases, with 12 bases between them.

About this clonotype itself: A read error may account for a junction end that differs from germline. The CDR3 here is CANSLGMAGVGYGYTF. CDR3 nucleotide sequence: TGTGCCAACAGCTTAGGTATGGCAGGGGTCGGCTATGGCTACACCTTC. V gene TRBV7-9 combines with J gene TRBJ1-2; a weak D match, TRBD1 (6 bases). The CDR3 spans 16 residues. Germline V gene data show CDR1 as SEHNR and CDR2 as FQNEAQ (reference sequence).

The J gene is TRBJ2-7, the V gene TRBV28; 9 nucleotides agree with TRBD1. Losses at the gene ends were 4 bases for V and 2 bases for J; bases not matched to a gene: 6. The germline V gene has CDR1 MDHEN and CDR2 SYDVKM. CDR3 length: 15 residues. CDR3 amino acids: CASSWDRDLPYEQYV. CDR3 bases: TGTGCCAGCAGTTGGGACAGGGACCTACCCTACGAGCAGTACGTC.